The 23 T cell receptor beta chains in this list originate from one sample, sequenced in a study of control samples from healthy donors and cancer patients. The assay was immunoSEQ multiplex PCR, and TCRdb's table has in-frame clones only and misses some. The table shows around 100,000 clones, with 80% to 95% occurring only once. Source material: blood. These TCRs come from a human donor in good health. The donor label of this sample is uncertain.

The chain links TRBV19 to TRBJ2-3, with TRBD2 matching over 7 bases. The V gene's germline CDR1 is LNHDA and CDR2 SQIVND (reference sequence). Trimming at V came to 4 bases and at J to 3 bases, leaving 4 bases not matched to a gene. This CDR3 comprises 14 residues. The CDR3 loop reads CASSTGTTTDTQYF. For the CDR3, the DNA is TGTGCCAGTAGTACCGGGACTACAACAGATACGCAGTATTTT.

The chain recombines TRBV5-1 with TRBJ2-1; D gene uncertain. In germline, CDR1 is SGHRS, CDR2 YFSETQ. There are 16 residues in the CDR3. Trimming cost V 0 bases and J 3 bases, with 13 bases left between them. CDR3 amino acids: CASSLGAGRRYNEQFF. The CDR3 DNA reads TGCGCCAGCAGCTTGGGGGCAGGTCGCCGCTACAATGAGCAGTTCTTC.

This sequence joins TRBV12-2 and TRBJ1-5; the table's D call of TRBD1 was not tested on the DNA. TRBV12-2 is designated a pseudogene. The CDR3 sequence is 17 residues long. DNA for the CDR3: TGTGCAAGTCGCTTAGTCCGGGACAGAGATAGCAATCAGCCCCAGCATTTT. It codes for CASRLVRDRDSNQPQHF.

This chain joins TRBV12-3 or TRBV12-4 and TRBJ2-2; D tentatively reads TRBD1 or TRBD2 (6 bases each). The CDR3 covers 13 residues. Trimming removed 6 bases at V and 5 bases at J, with 10 bases between. The CDR3 sequence: CASSRRGTGELFF. For the CDR3, the DNA is TGTGCCAGCAGCAGGAGGGGGACCGGGGAGCTGTTTTTT.

The rearrangement uses TRBV7-8 and TRBJ2-3; TRBD2 aligns across 8 bases. V dropped 1 base and J dropped 5; count of bases not matched to a gene: 5. The V gene's germline CDR1 is SGHVS and CDR2 FQNEAQ. The CDR3 has 15 residues. For the CDR3, the DNA is TGTGCCAGCAGCTTAGGAGGCGGGGGGAAAGATACGCAGTATTTT. This encodes CASSLGGGGKDTQYF.

The V gene is TRBV18, the J gene TRBJ1-6; D call uncertain. V was cut by 4 bases and J by 3 bases, with 13 bases left in between. Germline CDR1 reads KGHSH; CDR2 reads LQKENI. The CDR3 loop spans 16 amino acids. CDR3 nucleotides: TGTGCCAGCTCACGGGCTCAGGCCGACTATAATTCACCCCTCCACTTT. It encodes CASSRAQADYNSPLHF.

The rearrangement joins TRBV10-3 to TRBJ1-1; 8 nucleotides align to TRBD1. Germline V gene lookup returns CDR1 ENHRY and CDR2 SYGVKD. Losses at the gene ends were 8 bases for V and 6 bases for J; bases not matched to a gene: 11. CDR3 size: 14 residues. The CDR3 DNA reads TGTGCCATCGACCCCGGGACAGGACTGGCTGAAGCTTTCTTT. It translates to CAIDPGTGLAEAFF.

This clone was detected only once. CDR3 coding DNA: TGTGCCAGCAGCTTAGGGAGTAGCGGGGGGGTCGCAGATACGCAGTATTTT. Amino acid sequence: CASSLGSSGGVADTQYF. The chain recombines TRBV7-2 with TRBJ2-3; 11 nucleotides agree with TRBD2. V lost 1 base, J lost 4 bases, and 7 bases stayed unmatched. The CDR3 has 17 amino acids. CDR1 is SGHTA, CDR2 FQGNSA, per germline.

This rearrangement joins TRBV2 to TRBJ1-5, with D possibly TRBD1 on 5 matching bases. This CDR3 is 14 amino acids long. With 2 bases removed from V and 5 bases from J, the gap between germline ends came to 10 bases. The germline V gene has CDR1 SNHLY and CDR2 FYNNEI. In nucleotides, the CDR3 is TGTGCCAGCAGTGAATTCCGGGGCGATCAGCCCCAGCATTTT. Protein product: CASSEFRGDQPQHF.

In this sample, this clone turned up once. The chain uses TRBV9 and TRBJ2-3; 7 bases align to TRBD1. V was clipped by 3 bases and J by 1 base; unmatched bases: 2. The length of the CDR3 is 14 residues. The germline CDR1 and CDR2 sequences are SGDLS and YYNGEE. The DNA for the CDR3 is TGTGCCAGCAGCGGGACAGGCGGCACAGATACGCAGTATTTT. It yields the protein CASSGTGGTDTQYF.

Only one count was recorded for this clone. The V call is TRBV12-3 or TRBV12-4, the J call TRBJ1-2; TRBD1 is a possible D gene (5 bases). V lost 7 bases, J lost 8 bases, and 17 bases lay in between. CDR3 length: 13 amino acids. The CDR3 DNA reads TGTGCCAGCACCCTGGGGACCGCGAGAGGCTACACCTTC. Its protein product is CASTLGTARGYTF.

The chain links TRBV7-8 to TRBJ2-1; maybe TRBD2 (5 bases). The CDR3 covers 13 residues. V shed 1 base and J shed 9 bases, with 10 bases lying between them. Germline CDR1 is SGHVS and CDR2 is FQNEAQ. CDR3 nucleotides: TGTGCCAGCAGCTTAGTCGACCGGGGTGAGCAGTTCTTC. Translated, it gives CASSLVDRGEQFF.

J is TRBJ2-2 and V is TRBV25-1; TRBD2 might be the D (6 bases). V was shortened by 3 bases and J by 5 bases, with 13 bases between the two germline ends. There are 15 residues in the CDR3. Germline CDR1 MGHDK, CDR2 SYGVNS. This chain's CDR3 is CASSDPGTQTGELFF. The CDR3 DNA reads as TGTGCCAGCAGTGATCCCGGGACTCAGACCGGGGAGCTGTTTTTT.

The chain has TRBV11-2 and TRBJ2-6; D gene ambiguous. This CDR3 contains 17 residues. Germline V gives CDR1 SGHAT, CDR2 FQNNGV. Deletions cut 5 bases from V and 2 bases from J, with 16 bases between. CDR3 amino acids: CASSPRAGETGANVLTF. The CDR3 region has the DNA TGTGCCAGCAGCCCCCGGGCTGGAGAGACTGGGGCCAACGTCCTGACTTTC.

This chain joins TRBV21-1 and TRBJ1-5. TRBV21-1 is termed a pseudogene. The length of the CDR3 is 12 residues. CDR3 protein: CASSKASQPQHF. The CDR3 region has the DNA TGTGCCAGCAGCAAAGCTAGTCAGCCCCAGCATTTT.

The DNA for the CDR3 is TGTGCCAGCAGCACCGGTGGCAATGAGCAGTTCTTC. This sequence encodes CASSTGGNEQFF. The chain recombines TRBV7-9 with TRBJ2-1; D is undetermined. V was shortened by 5 bases and J by 6 bases, with 8 bases between the two germline ends. The CDR3 consists of 12 residues. Germline V lookup: CDR1 SEHNR, CDR2 FQNEAQ (reference sequence).

This chain joins TRBV24-1 and TRBJ2-3, with D perhaps matching TRBD1 (6 bases). The CDR3 is 15 residues long. Germline V lookup: CDR1 KGHDR, CDR2 SFDVKD. V lost 10 bases, J lost 4 bases, and 20 bases lay in between. The CDR3, as DNA: TGTGCCACTAGCGACAGGCCCGCACTTTCAGATACGCAGTATTTT. Its translation: CATSDRPALSDTQYF.

This clone was detected only a few times. The rearrangement links TRBV29-1 to TRBJ1-2, with D perhaps TRBD1 (5 bases). Germline V gives CDR1 SQVTM, CDR2 ANQGSEA. Trimming removed 4 bases at V and 7 bases at J, with 19 bases between. This CDR3 is built from 14 residues. The CDR3 loop reads CSVATAGGNRGYTF. Written as DNA, the CDR3 is TGCAGCGTTGCCACAGCGGGGGGAAATCGTGGCTACACCTTC. Combining the CDR3 with reference TRBV29-1 and TRBJ1-2 gives the whole variable domain SAVISQKPSRDICQRGTSLTIQCQVDSQVTMMFWYRQQPGQSLTLIATANQGSEATYESGFVIDKFPISRPNLTFSTLTVSNMSPEDSSIYLCSVATAGGNRGYTFGSGTRLTVV.

The rearrangement links TRBV7-2 to TRBJ1-2, with a tentative D call TRBD1 (5 bases). CDR1 is SGHTA, CDR2 FQGNSA, per germline. There are 13 residues in the CDR3. Trimming shortened V by 5 bases and J by 1 base, and 8 bases separated the two germline ends. The CDR3: CASSVDINYGYTF. CDR3 in DNA: TGTGCCAGCAGCGTGGACATTAACTATGGCTACACCTTC.

This sequence joins TRBV5-1 and TRBJ2-2; D uncertain. Per the germline V gene, CDR1 is SGHRS and CDR2 is YFSETQ. The CDR3 length is 11 residues. V was clipped by 4 bases and J by 4 bases, with 2 bases between them. CDR3 amino acids: CASSVTGELFF. The DNA of the CDR3 is TGCGCCAGCAGCGTCACCGGGGAGCTGTTTTTT.

The V and J genes are TRBV9 and TRBJ1-5; 7 bases agree with TRBD1. Trimming removed 3 bases from V and 5 bases from J; junction bases left unmatched: 8. The CDR3 consists of 15 residues. The germline gives CDR1 SGDLS, CDR2 YYNGEE. CDR3 sequence: CASSGGKGAYQPQHF. The CDR3 DNA reads TGTGCCAGCAGCGGGGGGAAGGGGGCTTATCAGCCCCAGCATTTT.

J is TRBJ1-2 and V is TRBV5-1; 7 nucleotides line up with TRBD1. J lost 4 bases, V lost 5 bases, and 5 bases had no gene match. The CDR3 totals 13 residues. From germline, CDR1 is SGHRS and CDR2 YFSETQ. CDR3 region: CASSLGGVYGYTF. In DNA form, the CDR3 reads TGCGCCAGCAGTTTAGGGGGCGTCTATGGCTACACCTTC.

The rearrangement uses TRBV12-3 or TRBV12-4 and TRBJ1-4, with 7 bases aligning to TRBD1. Germline trimming cut 2 bases from V and 9 bases from J; bases unmatched to any gene: 3. This CDR3 comprises 13 residues. The CDR3 DNA follows: TGTGCCAGCAGTTTAAGGGACAGTAAAAAACTGTTTTTT. This translates into CASSLRDSKKLFF.